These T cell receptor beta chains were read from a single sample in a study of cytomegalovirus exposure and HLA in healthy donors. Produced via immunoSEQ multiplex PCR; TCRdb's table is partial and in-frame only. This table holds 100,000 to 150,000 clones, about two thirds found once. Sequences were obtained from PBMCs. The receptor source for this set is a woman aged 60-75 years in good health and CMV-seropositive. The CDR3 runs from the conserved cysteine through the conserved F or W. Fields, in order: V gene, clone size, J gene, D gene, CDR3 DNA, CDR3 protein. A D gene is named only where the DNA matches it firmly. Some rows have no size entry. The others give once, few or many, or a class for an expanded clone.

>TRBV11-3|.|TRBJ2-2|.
TGTGCCAGCAATGGAGGCACCGGGGAGCTGTTTTTT
CASNGGTGELFF
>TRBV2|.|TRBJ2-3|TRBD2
TGTGCCAGCTTGTTTAGCGGGAGCACCACAGATACGCAGTATTTT
CASLFSGSTTDTQYF
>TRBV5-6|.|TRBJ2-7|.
TGTGCCAGCAGCTTCCCACAGGGGAGCGGGGAGCAGTACTTC
CASSFPQGSGEQYF
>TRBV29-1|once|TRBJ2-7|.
TGCAGCGTTGAAGATCCCGCCACAATACCTCCCGAGCAGTACTTC
CSVEDPATIPPEQYF
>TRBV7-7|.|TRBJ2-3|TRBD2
TGTGCTAGCAGCTTAAACCCCGCGGGACTAGCGGGGGGAGATACGCAGTATTTT
CASSLNPAGLAGGDTQYF
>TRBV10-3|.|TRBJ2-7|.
TGTGCCATCAGTGGGCCATTTGACGAGCAGTACTTC
CAISGPFDEQYF
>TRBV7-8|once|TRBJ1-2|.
TGTGCCAGCAGCGTCCTTAGCGAAGGGTTCGGCTACACCTTC
CASSVLSEGFGYTF
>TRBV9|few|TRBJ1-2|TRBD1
TGTGCCAGCACCCCTGGGACAGGACCTAACTATGGCTACACCTTC
CASTPGTGPNYGYTF
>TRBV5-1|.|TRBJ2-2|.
TGCGCCAGCGTACAAGACAGTGCAGTAACCGGGGAGCTGTTTTTT
CASVQDSAVTGELFF
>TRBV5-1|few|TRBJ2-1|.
TGCGCCAGCAGCTTGGGGGAGGGCAGGGGGCCCTACAATGAGCAGTTCTTC
CASSLGEGRGPYNEQFF
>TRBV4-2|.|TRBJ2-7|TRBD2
TGTGCCAGCAGCCGAGAAGACTCAGCGGGGGTTTACGAGCAGTACTTC
CASSREDSAGVYEQYF
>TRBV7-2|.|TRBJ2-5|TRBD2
TGTGCCAGCAGCTTAGCCGCGGCGGGGGGGCGAGAGACCCAGTACTTC
CASSLAAAGGRETQYF
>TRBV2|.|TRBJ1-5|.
TGTGCCAGCAGTTTCCGGGACTTCAATCAGCCCCAGCATTTT
CASSFRDFNQPQHF
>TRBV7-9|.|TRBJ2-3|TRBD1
TGTGCCAGCAGCTCGGACAGGGGGAGCACAGATACGCAGTATTTT
CASSSDRGSTDTQYF
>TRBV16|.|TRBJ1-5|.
TGTGCCAGCAGCCAATCCGAACAGGGAAGGCAGCCCCAGCATTTT
CASSQSEQGRQPQHF
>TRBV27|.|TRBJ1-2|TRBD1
TGTGCCAGCAGTCGTACAGGGGGCCTGAACTATGGCTACACCTTC
CASSRTGGLNYGYTF
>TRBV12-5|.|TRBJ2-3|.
TGTGCTAGTGGTCCGTCTACAGATACGCAGTATTTT
CASGPSTDTQYF
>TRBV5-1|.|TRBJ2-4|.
TGCGCCAGCAGCTTGGGTGCACAGGCATCATCGGGAAACATTCAGTACTTC
CASSLGAQASSGNIQYF
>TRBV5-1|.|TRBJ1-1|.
TGCGCCAGCAGCTTGGAAGCGGTTACTGAAGCTTTCTTT
CASSLEAVTEAFF
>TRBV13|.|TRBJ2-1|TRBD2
TGTGCCAGCAGCTCCGGGACTAGCGGGGGGAAAACCTACAATGAGCAGTTCTTC
CASSSGTSGGKTYNEQFF
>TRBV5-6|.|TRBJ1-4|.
TGTGCCAGCAGCTTGGGGCTTAATGAAAAACTGTTTTTT
CASSLGLNEKLFF
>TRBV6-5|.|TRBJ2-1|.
TGTGCCAGCACTGGGACACCAGTGGACAATGAGCAGTTCTTC
CASTGTPVDNEQFF
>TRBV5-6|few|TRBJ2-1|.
TGTGCCAGCAGCTTGGCAGGGTTCCGAGTGAATGAGCAGTTCTTC
CASSLAGFRVNEQFF
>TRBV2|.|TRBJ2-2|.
TGTGCCAGCAGTGACACAACGAACACCGGGGAGCTGTTTTTT
CASSDTTNTGELFF
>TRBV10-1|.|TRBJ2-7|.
TGCGCCAGCCAACAGGGTCGGGGCTCCTACGAGCAGTACTTC
CASQQGRGSYEQYF
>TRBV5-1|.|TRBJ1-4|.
TGCGCCAGCAGCCCTGGACGCCCCGGGGAGGAAAAACTGTTTTTT
CASSPGRPGEEKLFF
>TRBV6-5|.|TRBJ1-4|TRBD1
TGTGCCAGCAGTCGGACAGGGGAGGCTGAAAAACTGTTTTTT
CASSRTGEAEKLFF
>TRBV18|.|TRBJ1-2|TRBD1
TGTGCCAGCTCACCAGCGGCAGGGGGAGGCTATGGCTACACCTTC
CASSPAAGGGYGYTF
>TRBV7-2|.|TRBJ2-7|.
TGTGCCAGCAGCGCCCTAACCTACGAGCAGTACTTC
CASSALTYEQYF
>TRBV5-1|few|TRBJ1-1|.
TGCGCCAGCAGCTTGAATCCAGGTACGAACACTGAAGCTTTCTTT
CASSLNPGTNTEAFF
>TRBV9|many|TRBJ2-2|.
TGTGCCAGCAGCGTAGACTCGACAGCGAACACCGGGGAGCTGTTTTTT
CASSVDSTANTGELFF
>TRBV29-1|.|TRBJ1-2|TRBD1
TGCAGCGTTTTTCCCACAGGGGACGAAGATGGCTACACCTTC
CSVFPTGDEDGYTF
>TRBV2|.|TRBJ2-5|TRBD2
TGTGCCAGCAGTGATGGTAGCGGGGGGCAAGAGACCCAGTACTTC
CASSDGSGGQETQYF
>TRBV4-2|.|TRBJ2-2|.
TGTGCCAGCAGCCAAGATCTCAGCGCGAGGACCGGGGAGCTGTTTTTT
CASSQDLSARTGELFF
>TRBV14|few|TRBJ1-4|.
TGTGCCAGCAGCATCCGACATCCCGGAGGTGAAAAACTGTTTTTT
CASSIRHPGGEKLFF
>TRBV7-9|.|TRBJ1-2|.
TGTTCCAGCAGCTCCGACGGGGACTATGGCTACACCTTC
CSSSSDGDYGYTF
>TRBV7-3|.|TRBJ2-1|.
TGTGCCAGCAGCTTAACGCGGAGGCCTTCCTACAATGAGCAGTTCTTC
CASSLTRRPSYNEQFF
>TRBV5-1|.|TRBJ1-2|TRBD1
TGCGCCAGCAGCCCGCGGGACAGAGTGTATGGTTACACCTTC
CASSPRDRVYGYTF
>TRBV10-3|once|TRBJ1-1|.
TGTGCCATCAGTGAGTCGAGACAGTTGACAAACACTGAAGCTTTCTTT
CAISESRQLTNTEAFF
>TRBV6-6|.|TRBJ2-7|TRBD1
TGTGCCAGCAGTTACTCCGGGACAGTATACGAGCAGTACTTC
CASSYSGTVYEQYF
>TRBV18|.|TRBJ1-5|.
TGTGCCAGCTCAGGGGAGAGGGATCAGCCCCAGCATTTT
CASSGERDQPQHF
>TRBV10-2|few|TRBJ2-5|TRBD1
TGCGCCAGCAGTGGGGCAGGGGGAGAGACCCAGTACTTC
CASSGAGGETQYF
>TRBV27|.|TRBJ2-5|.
TGTGCCAGCAGTTTATCCGGGGGGCCATTTCAAGAGACCCAGTACTTC
CASSLSGGPFQETQYF
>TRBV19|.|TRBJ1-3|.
TGTGCCAGTAGCCAATTCGCCAGGACAGAAGTAAACACCATATATTTT
CASSQFARTEVNTIYF
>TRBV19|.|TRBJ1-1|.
TGTGCCAGTACCAACTCTGGGGGCTTTAGGAATGAAGCTTTCTTT
CASTNSGGFRNEAFF
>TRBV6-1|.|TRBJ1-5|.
TGTGCCAGCAGTGTGGGGCAGAGCAATCAGCCCCAGCATTTT
CASSVGQSNQPQHF
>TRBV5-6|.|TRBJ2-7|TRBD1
TGTGCCAGCAGCTCAGGAACAGGGGCCGAGCAGTACTTC
CASSSGTGAEQYF
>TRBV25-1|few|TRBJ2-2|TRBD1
TGTGCCAGCAGTTCAACCCCGGGACAGCTGAACACCGGGGAGCTGTTTTTT
CASSSTPGQLNTGELFF
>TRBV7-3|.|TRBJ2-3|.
TGTGCCAGCAGCTTAGGGCTAAGCACAGATACGCAGTATTTT
CASSLGLSTDTQYF
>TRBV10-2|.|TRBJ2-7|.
TGCGCCAGCAGTGATGACAGCTCCTACGAGCAGTACTTC
CASSDDSSYEQYF
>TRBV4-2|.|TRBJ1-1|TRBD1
TGTGCCAGCAGCCAAGAGGGGACAGGCCTAAACACTGAAGCTTTCTTT
CASSQEGTGLNTEAFF
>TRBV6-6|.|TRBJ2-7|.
TGTGCCAGCAGGCTGGGGGGCTACGAGCAGTACTTC
CASRLGGYEQYF
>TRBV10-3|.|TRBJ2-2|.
TGTGCCATCAGTGCAGGCAGTGTTAACACCGGGGAGCTGTTTTTT
CAISAGSVNTGELFF